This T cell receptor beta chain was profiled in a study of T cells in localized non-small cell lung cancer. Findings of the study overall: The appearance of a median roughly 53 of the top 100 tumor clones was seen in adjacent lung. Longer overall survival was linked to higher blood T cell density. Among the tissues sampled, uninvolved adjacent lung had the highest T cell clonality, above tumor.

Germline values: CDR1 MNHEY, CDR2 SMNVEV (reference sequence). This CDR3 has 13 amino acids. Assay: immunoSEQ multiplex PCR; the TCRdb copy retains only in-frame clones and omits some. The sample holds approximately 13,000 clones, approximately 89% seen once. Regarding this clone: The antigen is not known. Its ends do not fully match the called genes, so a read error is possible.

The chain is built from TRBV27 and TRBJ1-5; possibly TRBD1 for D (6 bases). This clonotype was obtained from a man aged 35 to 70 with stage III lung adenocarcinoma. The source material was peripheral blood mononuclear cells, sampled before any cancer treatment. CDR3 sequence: CASSISGDQPQHF. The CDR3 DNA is TGTGCCAGCAGTATATCAGGGGATCAGCCCCAGCATTTT.